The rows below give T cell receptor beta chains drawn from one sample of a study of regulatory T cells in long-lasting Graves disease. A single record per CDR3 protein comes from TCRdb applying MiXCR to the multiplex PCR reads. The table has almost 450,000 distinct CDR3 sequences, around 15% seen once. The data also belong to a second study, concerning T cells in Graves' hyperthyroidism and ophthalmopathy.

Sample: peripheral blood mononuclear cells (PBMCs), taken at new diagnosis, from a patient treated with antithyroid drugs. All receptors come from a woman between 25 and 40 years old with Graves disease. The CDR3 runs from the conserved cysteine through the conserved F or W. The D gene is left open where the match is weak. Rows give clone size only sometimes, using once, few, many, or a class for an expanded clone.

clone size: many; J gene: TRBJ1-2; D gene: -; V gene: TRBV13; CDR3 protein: CASSSQRPIYGYTF; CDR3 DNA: TGTGCCAGCAGCTCACAGAGGCCCATCTATGGCTACACCTTC
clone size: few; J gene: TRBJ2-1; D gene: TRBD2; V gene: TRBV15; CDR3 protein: CATSPRGASGMSSYNEQFF; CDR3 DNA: TGTGCCACCAGCCCCCGGGGGGCTAGCGGGATGAGCTCCTACAATGAGCAGTTCTTC
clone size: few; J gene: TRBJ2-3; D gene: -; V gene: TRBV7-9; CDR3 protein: CASSLVEDTQYF; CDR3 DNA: TGTGCCAGCAGCCTGGTGGAAGATACGCAGTATTTT
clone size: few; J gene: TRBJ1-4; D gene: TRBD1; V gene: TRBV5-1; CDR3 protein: CASSSQTGTNEKLFF; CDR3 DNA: TGCGCCAGCAGCTCGCAGACAGGGACGAATGAAAAACTGTTTTTT
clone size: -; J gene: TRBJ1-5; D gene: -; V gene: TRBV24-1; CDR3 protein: CATSDAGLGQPQHF; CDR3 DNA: TGTGCCACCAGTGATGCAGGGCTGGGTCAGCCCCAGCATTTT
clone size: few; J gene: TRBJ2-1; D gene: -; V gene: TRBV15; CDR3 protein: CATSRDLGRGSYNEQFF; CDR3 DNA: TGTGCCACCAGCAGAGATCTGGGCAGGGGATCCTACAATGAGCAGTTCTTC
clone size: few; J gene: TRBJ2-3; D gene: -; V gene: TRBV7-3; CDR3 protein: CASSRLGGDLTDTQYF; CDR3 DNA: TGTGCCAGCAGCCGACTCGGGGGAGACCTCACAGATACGCAGTATTTT
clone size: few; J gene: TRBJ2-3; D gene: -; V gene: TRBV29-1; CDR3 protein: CSVVASSTDTQYF; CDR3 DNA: TGCAGCGTTGTAGCGTCGAGCACAGATACGCAGTATTTT
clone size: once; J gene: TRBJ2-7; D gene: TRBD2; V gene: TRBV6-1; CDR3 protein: CASSAGLAGSYEQYF; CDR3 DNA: TGTGCCAGCAGTGCGGGACTAGCGGGGTCCTACGAGCAGTACTTC
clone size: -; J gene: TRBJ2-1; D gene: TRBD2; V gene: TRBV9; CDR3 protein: CASSVPLAGGPRNEQFF; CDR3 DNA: TGTGCCAGCAGCGTACCTCTAGCGGGAGGGCCTCGCAATGAGCAGTTCTTC
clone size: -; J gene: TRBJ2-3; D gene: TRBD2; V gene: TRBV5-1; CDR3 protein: CASQRGGFPADTQYF; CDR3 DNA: TGCGCCAGCCAACGGGGGGGATTCCCTGCCGATACGCAGTATTTT
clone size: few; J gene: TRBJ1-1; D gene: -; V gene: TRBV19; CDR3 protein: CASSIGVGDTEAFF; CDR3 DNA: TGTGCCAGTAGTATTGGGGTCGGGGACACTGAAGCTTTCTTT
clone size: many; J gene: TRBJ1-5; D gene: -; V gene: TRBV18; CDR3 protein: CASSPVRHVGNQPQHF; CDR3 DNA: TGTGCCAGCTCTCCCGTGCGGCACGTGGGCAATCAGCCCCAGCATTTT
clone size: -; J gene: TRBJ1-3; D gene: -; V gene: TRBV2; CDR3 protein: CASSDIRVGNTIYF; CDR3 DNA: TGTGCCAGCAGTGACATCCGGGTAGGAAACACCATATATTTT
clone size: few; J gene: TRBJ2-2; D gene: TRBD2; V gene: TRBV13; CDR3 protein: CASSPLGERELTGELFF; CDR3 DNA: TGTGCCAGCAGCCCCCTCGGGGAGCGGGAGCTCACCGGGGAGCTGTTTTTT
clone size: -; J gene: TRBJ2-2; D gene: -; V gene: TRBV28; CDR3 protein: CASVQGNTGELFF; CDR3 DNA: TGTGCCAGTGTCCAGGGAAACACCGGGGAGCTGTTTTTT
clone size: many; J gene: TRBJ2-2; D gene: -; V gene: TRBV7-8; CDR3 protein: CASSKTELNTGELFF; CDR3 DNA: TGTGCCAGCAGCAAGACAGAACTGAACACCGGGGAGCTGTTTTTT
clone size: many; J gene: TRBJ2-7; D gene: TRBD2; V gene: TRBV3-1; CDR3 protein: CASRSGSSYEQYF; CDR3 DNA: TGTGCCAGCCGAAGCGGGAGCTCCTACGAGCAGTACTTC
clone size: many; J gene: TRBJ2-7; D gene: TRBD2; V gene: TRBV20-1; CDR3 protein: CSATDTSGSSYEQYF; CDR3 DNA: TGCAGTGCCACCGATACTAGCGGCAGCTCCTACGAGCAGTACTTC
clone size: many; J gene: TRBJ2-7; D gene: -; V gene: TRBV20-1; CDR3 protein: CSARDEGAVRYEQYF; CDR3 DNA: TGCAGTGCTAGAGATGAAGGAGCCGTTCGCTACGAGCAGTACTTC
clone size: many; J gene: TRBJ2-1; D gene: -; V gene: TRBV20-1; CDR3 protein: CSARGQSSYNEQFF; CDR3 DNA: TGCAGTGCTAGAGGCCAGAGCTCCTACAATGAGCAGTTCTTC
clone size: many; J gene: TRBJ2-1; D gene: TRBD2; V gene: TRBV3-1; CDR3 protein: CASSPLAGVGDEQFF; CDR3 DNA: TGTGCCAGCAGCCCTCTAGCGGGAGTAGGCGATGAGCAGTTCTTC
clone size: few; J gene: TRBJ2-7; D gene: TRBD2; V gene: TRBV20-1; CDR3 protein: CSAGGGSSYEQYF; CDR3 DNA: TGCAGTGCCGGAGGCGGGAGCTCCTACGAGCAGTACTTC
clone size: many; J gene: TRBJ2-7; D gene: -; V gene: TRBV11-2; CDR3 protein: CASSRPPTYEQYF; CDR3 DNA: TGTGCCAGCAGCCGTCCCCCAACCTACGAGCAGTACTTC
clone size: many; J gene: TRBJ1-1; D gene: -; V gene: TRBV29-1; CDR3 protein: CSVPPGRGGGWSMNTEAFF; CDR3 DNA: TGCAGCGTCCCCCCCGGACGAGGCGGAGGTTGGTCAATGAACACTGAAGCTTTCTTT
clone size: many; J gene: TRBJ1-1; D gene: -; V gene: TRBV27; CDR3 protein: CASSQGSVAFF; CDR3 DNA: TGTGCCAGCAGTCAGGGGTCTGTAGCTTTCTTT
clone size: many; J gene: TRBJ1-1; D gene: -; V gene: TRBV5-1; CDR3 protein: CASSLEGRGAAFF; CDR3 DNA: TGCGCCAGCAGCTTGGAGGGTCGAGGAGCAGCTTTCTTT
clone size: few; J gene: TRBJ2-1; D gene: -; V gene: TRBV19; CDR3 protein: CASSIDLRAKQIF; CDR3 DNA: TGTGCCAGTAGTATAGACCTCCGGGCCAAGCAGATCTTC
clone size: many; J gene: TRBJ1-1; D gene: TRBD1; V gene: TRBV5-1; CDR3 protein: CASSWDRTEAFF; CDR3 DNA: TGCGCCAGCAGTTGGGACAGGACTGAAGCTTTCTTT
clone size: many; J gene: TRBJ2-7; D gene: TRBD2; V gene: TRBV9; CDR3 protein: CASSVGGGEQYF; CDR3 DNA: TGTGCCAGCAGCGTAGGGGGGGGCGAGCAGTACTTC
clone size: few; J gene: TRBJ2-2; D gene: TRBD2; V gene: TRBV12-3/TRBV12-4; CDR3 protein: CASSSSGGRNTGELFF; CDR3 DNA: TGTGCCAGCAGTTCTAGCGGTGGCAGGAACACCGGGGAGCTGTTTTTT
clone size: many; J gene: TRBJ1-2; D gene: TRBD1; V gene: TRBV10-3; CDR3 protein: CAIRGQGPYGYTF; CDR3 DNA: TGTGCCATCCGGGGACAGGGGCCCTATGGCTACACCTTC
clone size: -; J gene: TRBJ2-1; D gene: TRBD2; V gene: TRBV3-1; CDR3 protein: CASSQEVSGPSYNEQFF; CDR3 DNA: TGTGCCAGCAGCCAAGAGGTTAGCGGGCCCTCCTACAATGAGCAGTTCTTC
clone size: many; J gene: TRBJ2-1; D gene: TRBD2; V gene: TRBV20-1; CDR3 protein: CSARDTSGRAWGNEQFF; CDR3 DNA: TGCAGTGCTAGAGATACGAGCGGGAGGGCTTGGGGAAATGAGCAGTTCTTC
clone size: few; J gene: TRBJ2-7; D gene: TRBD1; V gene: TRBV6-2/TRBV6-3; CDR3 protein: CASSRTNRGLGEQYF; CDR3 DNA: TGTGCCAGCAGTCGGACTAACAGGGGGCTTGGGGAGCAGTACTTC
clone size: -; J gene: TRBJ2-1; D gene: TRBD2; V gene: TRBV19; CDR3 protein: CASLAGRNEQFF; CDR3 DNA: TGTGCCAGTTTAGCGGGACGGAATGAGCAGTTCTTC
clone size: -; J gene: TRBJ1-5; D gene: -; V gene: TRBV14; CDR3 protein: CASSQWNQPQHF; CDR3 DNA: TGTGCCAGCAGCCAATGGAATCAGCCCCAGCATTTT
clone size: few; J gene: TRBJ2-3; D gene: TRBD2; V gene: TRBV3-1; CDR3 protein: CASSQAGAGGTDTQYF; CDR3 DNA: TGTGCCAGCAGCCAAGCAGGAGCGGGAGGCACGGATACGCAGTATTTT
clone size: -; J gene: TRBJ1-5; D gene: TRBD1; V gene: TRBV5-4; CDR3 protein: CASSKTGGQYSNQPQHF; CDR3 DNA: TGTGCCAGCAGCAAGACAGGGGGGCAATATAGCAATCAGCCCCAGCATTTT
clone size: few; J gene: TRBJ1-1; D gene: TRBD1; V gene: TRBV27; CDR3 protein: CASSLQGDVEAFF; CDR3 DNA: TGTGCCAGCAGTTTACAGGGGGATGTTGAAGCTTTCTTT
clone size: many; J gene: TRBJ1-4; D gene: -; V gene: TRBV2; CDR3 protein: CASSAYQRTGPNEKLFF; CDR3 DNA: TGTGCCAGCAGTGCCTACCAGAGAACAGGGCCTAATGAAAAACTGTTTTTT
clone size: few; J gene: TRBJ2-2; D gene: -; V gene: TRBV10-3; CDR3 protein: CAVFPGGANTGELFF; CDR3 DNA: TGTGCCGTCTTCCCAGGCGGAGCGAACACCGGGGAGCTGTTTTTT
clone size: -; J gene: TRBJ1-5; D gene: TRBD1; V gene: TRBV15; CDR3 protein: CATSKDRGLYQPQHF; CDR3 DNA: TGTGCCACCAGCAAAGACAGGGGGCTCTATCAGCCCCAGCATTTT
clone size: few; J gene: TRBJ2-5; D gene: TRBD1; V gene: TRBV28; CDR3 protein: CASSLSGTVKTQYF; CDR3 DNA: TGTGCCAGCAGTTTAAGTGGGACAGTAAAGACCCAGTACTTC
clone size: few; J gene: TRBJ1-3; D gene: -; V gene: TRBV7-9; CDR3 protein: CASSSRDRGTSGNTIYF; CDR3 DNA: TGTGCCAGCAGCTCCAGGGACCGAGGTACCTCTGGAAACACCATATATTTT
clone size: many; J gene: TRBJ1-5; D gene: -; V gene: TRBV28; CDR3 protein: CASSLWTLTDTINQPQHF; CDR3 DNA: TGTGCCAGCAGTTTATGGACCCTAACCGACACTATCAATCAGCCCCAGCATTTT
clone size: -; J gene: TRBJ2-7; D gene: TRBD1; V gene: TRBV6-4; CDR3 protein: CASSQHPGQGYDEQYF; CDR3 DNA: TGTGCCAGCAGTCAACACCCGGGACAGGGGTACGACGAGCAGTACTTC